The rows below give T cell receptor beta chains drawn from one sample of a study of control samples from healthy donors and cancer patients. Sequencing used immunoSEQ multiplex PCR; TCRdb keeps in-frame clones, though not all of them. The sample includes about 110,000 clones, 88% of them seen just once. The sample comprised PBMCs. The receptors originated from a woman aged 60 to 75 with lung cancer. Both conserved end residues are part of each CDR3. The D gene is left open where the match is weak. Only some rows state a clone size, as once, few, many or a class for expanded clones.

size: NA; D: NA; J: TRBJ2-3; length: 15; V: TRBV9; DNA: TGTGCCAGCAGCCCCCCGAGCCCAGTGGGGGATACGCAGTATTTT; CDR3: CASSPPSPVGDTQYF
size: NA; D: TRBD2; J: TRBJ2-1; length: 15; V: TRBV18; DNA: TGTGCCAGCTCAACCTTAGGCGGGGAGGGCGATGAGCAGTTCTTC; CDR3: CASSTLGGEGDEQFF
size: few; D: NA; J: TRBJ1-5; length: 13; V: TRBV7-2; DNA: TGTGCCAGCAGCTTTTCGGCGAATCAGCCCCAGCATTTT; CDR3: CASSFSANQPQHF
size: NA; D: NA; J: TRBJ2-7; length: 14; V: TRBV7-9; DNA: TGTGCCAGCAGCTCCGGGACGATCTATGACGAGCAGTACTTC; CDR3: CASSSGTIYDEQYF
size: NA; D: NA; J: TRBJ1-1; length: 13; V: TRBV29-1; DNA: TGCAGCGTCCGCAGGGACACTGCCACTGAAGCTTTCTTT; CDR3: CSVRRDTATEAFF
size: once; D: TRBD1; J: TRBJ1-1; length: 14; V: TRBV11-1; DNA: TGTGCCAGCAGCTATCAGGGGGCCTACACTGAAGCTTTCTTT; CDR3: CASSYQGAYTEAFF
size: few; D: NA; J: TRBJ2-7; length: 17; V: TRBV18; DNA: TGTGCCAGCTCACCACTCCTCGGCAGCGCGAGCTCCTACGAGCAGTACTTC; CDR3: CASSPLLGSASSYEQYF
size: NA; D: TRBD1; J: TRBJ2-7; length: 18; V: TRBV19; DNA: TGTGCCAGTAGTCCGGGACAGGGAGGCAGTCGACTGTTCTACGAGCAGTACTTC; CDR3: CASSPGQGGSRLFYEQYF
size: NA; D: NA; J: TRBJ1-2; length: 16; V: TRBV6-5; DNA: TGTGCCAGCAGTTACAGTGGGGGGGGAAAAGGATATGGCTACACCTTC; CDR3: CASSYSGGGKGYGYTF
size: NA; D: NA; J: TRBJ1-2; length: 14; V: TRBV6-5; DNA: TGTGCCAGCACCTCGGTTCGGGGGAGGGGTGGCTACACCTTC; CDR3: CASTSVRGRGGYTF
size: NA; D: NA; J: TRBJ1-4; length: 14; V: TRBV19; DNA: TGTGCCAGTAGTGACCGGGACGTAAGCGAAAAACTGTTTTTT; CDR3: CASSDRDVSEKLFF
size: NA; D: TRBD1; J: TRBJ2-6; length: 16; V: TRBV4-1; DNA: TGCGCCAGCAGCCCGGGACAGGGGGCCGGGGCCAACGTCCTGACTTTC; CDR3: CASSPGQGAGANVLTF
size: once; D: NA; J: TRBJ1-3; length: 14; V: TRBV7-9; DNA: TGTGCCAGCAGCTATTCCAACTCTGGAAACACCATATATTTT; CDR3: CASSYSNSGNTIYF
size: NA; D: NA; J: TRBJ1-1; length: 15; V: TRBV5-5; DNA: TGTGCCAGCAGCATTTGGACAGTCGGCAACACTGAAGCTTTCTTT; CDR3: CASSIWTVGNTEAFF
size: NA; D: NA; J: TRBJ1-3; length: 15; V: TRBV18; DNA: TGTGCCAGCTCACCCGCCCCGGGCACCGGAAACACCATATATTTT; CDR3: CASSPAPGTGNTIYF
size: NA; D: NA; J: TRBJ1-1; length: 15; V: TRBV19; DNA: TGTGCCAGTAGTATAGAGGCAGGACCGAACACTGAAGCTTTCTTT; CDR3: CASSIEAGPNTEAFF
size: NA; D: NA; J: TRBJ1-2; length: 17; V: TRBV27; DNA: TGTGCCAGCAGTTTCTGGCAGGGTCCAGGAGCTAACTATGGCTACACCTTC; CDR3: CASSFWQGPGANYGYTF
size: NA; D: TRBD2; J: TRBJ2-5; length: 16; V: TRBV5-4; DNA: TGTGCCAGCAGCCCAGGACTAGCGGGGGCCCAAGAGACCCAGTACTTC; CDR3: CASSPGLAGAQETQYF
size: NA; D: TRBD1; J: TRBJ1-1; length: 15; V: TRBV14; DNA: TGTGCCAGCAGCCAAGTGACAGGGGGGAACACTGAAGCTTTCTTT; CDR3: CASSQVTGGNTEAFF
size: NA; D: TRBD1; J: TRBJ2-3; length: 15; V: TRBV7-2; DNA: TGTGCCAGCAGCTTACAGGGGGCAAGATCAGATACGCAGTATTTT; CDR3: CASSLQGARSDTQYF
size: NA; D: TRBD1; J: TRBJ2-3; length: 16; V: TRBV6-5; DNA: TGTGCCAGCAGTTACGGACAGGGGGCTAGCACAGATACGCAGTATTTT; CDR3: CASSYGQGASTDTQYF
size: once; D: NA; J: TRBJ1-2; length: 12; V: TRBV12-3/TRBV12-4; DNA: TGTGCCAGCAGTTTAGTCCGATCGGGCTACACCTTC; CDR3: CASSLVRSGYTF
size: NA; D: NA; J: TRBJ1-1; length: 13; V: TRBV5-1; DNA: TGCGCCAGCAGCGAACCAGGACAGCCTGAAGCTTTCTTT; CDR3: CASSEPGQPEAFF
size: NA; D: TRBD2; J: TRBJ2-1; length: 14; V: TRBV2; DNA: TGTGCCAGCAGCACTAGCGGGGGGCCGAATGAGCAGTTCTTC; CDR3: CASSTSGGPNEQFF
size: NA; D: TRBD1; J: TRBJ1-2; length: 15; V: TRBV24-1; DNA: TGTGCCACCCGCCTGGGACAGGGACAGCCATATGGCTACACCTTC; CDR3: CATRLGQGQPYGYTF
size: NA; D: NA; J: TRBJ1-3; length: 15; V: TRBV10-3; DNA: TGTGCCATCAGTGAATACAGATCCTCTGGAAACACCATATATTTT; CDR3: CAISEYRSSGNTIYF
size: NA; D: NA; J: TRBJ2-5; length: 14; V: TRBV5-6; DNA: TGTGCCAGCAGCTTCAGGGGACGAAAAGAGACCCAGTACTTC; CDR3: CASSFRGRKETQYF
size: NA; D: NA; J: TRBJ1-2; length: 15; V: TRBV5-6; DNA: TGTGCCAGCAGCTTGGGGGCAGGGGCGAACTATGGCTACACCTTC; CDR3: CASSLGAGANYGYTF
size: NA; D: NA; J: TRBJ2-7; length: 12; V: TRBV7-9; DNA: TGTGCCAGCAGCTCCCTCTGGGAGGAGCAGTACTTC; CDR3: CASSSLWEEQYF
size: NA; D: TRBD1; J: TRBJ1-1; length: 16; V: TRBV11-2; DNA: TGTGCCAGCAGCTTAGCCCCGGAGGGGGCTATCGCTGAAGCTTTCTTT; CDR3: CASSLAPEGAIAEAFF
size: once; D: NA; J: TRBJ2-7; length: 14; V: TRBV6-6; DNA: TGTGCCAGCAAAGGGGCGGGCGACACCTACGAGCAGTACTTC; CDR3: CASKGAGDTYEQYF
size: NA; D: TRBD1; J: TRBJ1-5; length: 17; V: TRBV7-3; DNA: TGTGCCAGCAGCCTCAACTCCGGGACAGGGGTTAATCAGCCCCAGCATTTT; CDR3: CASSLNSGTGVNQPQHF
size: NA; D: TRBD1; J: TRBJ1-4; length: 15; V: TRBV5-1; DNA: TGCGCCAGCAGCCAGGACGGACAGGGGTCTGAAAAACTGTTTTTT; CDR3: CASSQDGQGSEKLFF
size: NA; D: TRBD1; J: TRBJ2-2; length: 17; V: TRBV24-1; DNA: TGTGCCACCAGTGATTTGGTGGGACAGGGGAGAACCGGGGAGCTGTTTTTT; CDR3: CATSDLVGQGRTGELFF